The 22 T cell receptor beta chains in this list originate from one sample, sequenced in a study of a mutant IDH1 vaccine in newly diagnosed glioma. Antigens for these TCRs are unknown. The protocol was immunoSEQ multiplex PCR, while the TCRdb copy is restricted to in-frame clones and leaves out a portion. This sample has about 28,000 clones, with about 89% found just once. The sample's time point: week 5, during vaccination. In the vaccine, a single dose held 300 ug of the mutant IDH1 20-mer peptide, along with topical imiquimod. The input for sequencing was PBMCs, taken from a glioma patient whose treatment included an IDH1 peptide vaccine. Receptor source: a man aged 18 to 30 with glioma.

This rearrangement joins TRBV30 to TRBJ2-7, with 10 nucleotides matching TRBD2. Trimming at V came to 7 bases and at J to 7 bases, leaving 13 bases not matched to a gene. Looked up from germline, CDR1 is GTSNPN and CDR2 is SVGIG (reference sequence). The CDR3 is 14 residues long. CDR3 sequence: CASEGVAGGREQYF. For the CDR3, the DNA is TGTGCCTCCGAAGGGGTAGCGGGAGGAAGGGAGCAGTACTTC.

The chain couples TRBV9 to TRBJ2-2; the D is unclear. Per the germline V gene, CDR1 is SGDLS and CDR2 is YYNGEE. The CDR3 runs 12 residues. Trimming pared 5 bases from V and 4 bases from J, leaving 6 bases between. The CDR3 spells CASRRTTGELFF. The CDR3 DNA is TGTGCCAGCAGGCGCACCACCGGGGAGCTGTTTTTT.

This clone was found a few times. The rearrangement uses TRBV18 and TRBJ1-2; no clear D. With 3 bases removed from V and 10 bases from J, the gap between germline ends came to 15 bases. CDR3 length: 13 residues. Germline lookup yields CDR1 KGHSH and CDR2 LQKENI. The CDR3 sequence: CASSPWAASDYTF. CDR3 in DNA: TGTGCCAGCTCACCTTGGGCGGCGTCTGACTACACCTTC.

This clone came up once. The rearrangement joins TRBV19 to TRBJ1-3, with 9 bases that match TRBD1. The germline V gene encodes CDR1 LNHDA and CDR2 SQIVND (reference sequence). V was pared by 4 bases and J by 0 bases, with 4 bases of the junction left unmatched. This CDR3 comprises 16 residues. CDR3 nucleotides: TGTGCCAGTAGTACCTGGACAGGGGTCTCTGGAAACACCATATATTTT. It is translated as CASSTWTGVSGNTIYF.

This clone was counted a single time. The chain joins TRBV2 to TRBJ1-1; weak D call: TRBD1 (5 bases). V lost 6 bases and J 4 bases, leaving 15 bases between the germline ends. The germline V gene encodes CDR1 SNHLY and CDR2 FYNNEI. The CDR3 runs to 14 residues. The CDR3 DNA sequence: TGTGCCAGCAGCGTAGGGGTGCGGGGCACTGAAGCTTTCTTT. This encodes CASSVGVRGTEAFF. Variable domain in full (rest from reference TRBV2 and TRBJ1-1): EPEVTQTPSHQVTQMGQEVILRCVPISNHLYFYWYRQILGQKVEFLVSFYNNEISEKSEIFDDQFSVERPDGSNFTLKIRSTKLEDSAMYFCASSVGVRGTEAFFGQGTRLTVV.

This chain connects TRBV30 to TRBJ1-1, with 10 bases that match TRBD1. V was clipped by 4 bases and J by 0 bases; unmatched bases: 8. The CDR3 is 16 residues long. Germline V gene data show CDR1 as GTSNPN and CDR2 as SVGIG (reference sequence). DNA for the CDR3: TGTGCCTGGAAAGTAGACAGGGGGCTTATGAACACTGAAGCTTTCTTT. Translating it yields CAWKVDRGLMNTEAFF.

This clone was counted once. The genes are TRBV19 and TRBJ1-1; 8 bases are a match to TRBD1. This CDR3 region has 14 residues. Unmatched junction bases numbered 5, after V lost 7 bases and J lost 1 base. The germline CDR1 and CDR2 sequences are LNHDA and SQIVND (reference sequence). The CDR3 DNA reads TGTGCCAGTAAAGGGACAGGAGCGAACACTGAAGCTTTCTTT. Its protein is CASKGTGANTEAFF.

The rearrangement links TRBV7-9 to TRBJ1-6, with 7 bases aligning to TRBD1. The CDR3 spans 15 residues. The V segment lost 3 bases and the J segment 3 bases; nucleotides outside the gene matches: 2. Germline V gene sequence: CDR1 SEHNR, CDR2 FQNEAQ (reference sequence). The CDR3 coding sequence is TGTGCCAGCAGCTTCGACAGGGACTATAATTCACCCCTCCACTTT. This encodes CASSFDRDYNSPLHF.

The rearrangement joins TRBV19 to TRBJ2-1; 8 positions match TRBD2. CDR1 is LNHDA and CDR2 is SQIVND in the germline V gene (reference sequence). CDR3 length equals 15 residues. J gave up 2 bases and V 5 bases, and 5 bases lay outside the gene matches. As DNA, the CDR3 is TGTGCCAGTAGTTTCACTAGCGGCCCCTACAATGAGCAGTTCTTC. This sequence encodes CASSFTSGPYNEQFF.

The chain uses TRBV29-1 and TRBJ2-5; TRBD1 aligns across 8 bases. V was clipped by 3 bases and J by 5 bases; unmatched bases: 2. The germline V gene has CDR1 SQVTM and CDR2 ANQGSEA. CDR3 size: 12 residues. The CDR3 spells CSVDRTGETQYF. The CDR3 DNA is TGCAGCGTTGATAGGACAGGGGAGACCCAGTACTTC.

The V gene is TRBV10-3, the J gene TRBJ1-2; weak D call: TRBD1 (5 bases). The CDR3 length is 13 residues. Trimming left V 2 bases short and J 8 bases short, with 12 bases between. Germline loops: CDR1 ENHRY, CDR2 SYGVKD. CDR3 residues: CAISENLGAGYTF. CDR3 DNA: TGTGCCATCAGTGAGAATCTTGGGGCCGGCTACACCTTC.

This chain uses TRBV5-1 with TRBJ1-4; the D is unclear. The V gene lost 0 bases and the J gene lost 8 bases, with 14 bases spanning the gap. CDR3 size: 15 residues. Germline CDR1 SGHRS, CDR2 YFSETQ. The CDR3 is CASSLDGRMNEKLFF. For the CDR3, the DNA is TGCGCCAGCAGCTTGGATGGCAGGATGAACGAAAAACTGTTTTTT.

V is TRBV30 and J is TRBJ1-1, with D uncertain. The germline V and J ends were trimmed by 2 bases and 1 base, with 14 bases remaining between them. CDR1 and CDR2 (germline): GTSNPN, SVGIG (reference sequence). The CDR3 covers 15 residues. The DNA for the CDR3 is TGTGCCTGGAGTAAGGGTCTAGATCGGAACACTGAAGCTTTCTTT. Encoded protein: CAWSKGLDRNTEAFF.

The chain is built from TRBV29-1 and TRBJ1-2; D gene ambiguous. V lost 7 bases to trimming and J lost 8 bases, with 29 bases between them. Germline CDR1 is SQVTM and CDR2 is ANQGSEA. The CDR3 runs 16 residues. DNA for the CDR3: TGCAGCGCCGATTCCGGGCTAAGCTATCCTCTCGGCGGCTACACCTTC. Amino acid sequence: CSADSGLSYPLGGYTF.

The V gene is TRBV6-1, the J gene TRBJ1-1; possibly TRBD1 for D (5 bases). V was cut by 6 bases and J by 1 base, with 12 bases left in between. The V gene's germline CDR1 is MNHNS and CDR2 SASEGT. The CDR3 spans 14 residues. In DNA form, the CDR3 reads TGTGCCAGCAGGTTACAGGCTAGGAACACTGAAGCTTTCTTT. It is translated as CASRLQARNTEAFF.

The genes are TRBV5-1 and TRBJ2-1; possibly TRBD1 for D (7 bases). The CDR3 has 14 amino acids. Per germline, CDR1 SGHRS and CDR2 YFSETQ. The V gene lost 2 bases and the J gene lost 7 bases, with 13 bases spanning the gap. The DNA for the CDR3 is TGCGCCAGCAGCTTCGGAGGGGGCTGGAATGAGCAGTTCTTC. This encodes CASSFGGGWNEQFF.

The genes are TRBV29-1 and TRBJ2-7; D might be TRBD2 (6 bases). V gave up 1 base and J gave up 0 bases, with 16 bases separating them. This CDR3 has 16 residues. Germline assignment: CDR1 SQVTM and CDR2 ANQGSEA. The CDR3: CSVEAGAESLSYEQYF. The CDR3 DNA reads TGCAGCGTTGAAGCGGGAGCAGAGTCCCTCTCCTACGAGCAGTACTTC.

The chain joins TRBV5-1 to TRBJ1-4; D is unresolved. The V end was cut by 2 bases, the J end by 0 bases, with 5 bases between. Germline lookup yields CDR1 SGHRS and CDR2 YFSETQ. The CDR3 loop spans 14 amino acids. CDR3 loop: CASSFGPTNEKLFF. The CDR3 nucleotides read TGCGCCAGCAGCTTTGGGCCAACTAATGAAAAACTGTTTTTT. Full variable domain (missing parts from reference TRBV5-1 and TRBJ1-4): KAGVTQTPRYLIKTRGQQVTLSCSPISGHRSVSWYQQTPGQGLQFLFEYFSETQRNKGNFPGRFSGRQFSNSRSEMNVSTLELGDSALYLCASSFGPTNEKLFFGSGTQLSVL.

The gene calls are TRBV19 and TRBJ1-1; the D is unclear. The CDR3 is 16 amino acids. V was clipped by 3 bases and J by 1 base, with 15 bases between them. CDR1 is LNHDA, CDR2 SQIVND, per germline (reference sequence). Here the CDR3 reads CASSMRWQLENTEAFF. CDR3 sequence (DNA): TGTGCCAGTAGTATGCGGTGGCAGCTAGAGAACACTGAAGCTTTCTTT.

The chain is built from TRBV4-1 and TRBJ1-1; D is unclear. Deletions cut 2 bases from V and 0 bases from J, with 13 bases between. In germline, CDR1 is MGHRA, CDR2 YSYEKL. This CDR3 comprises 16 residues. The CDR3 bases are TGCGCCAGCAGCCAATCCGGGAACGGAATGAACACTGAAGCTTTCTTT. Its protein is CASSQSGNGMNTEAFF.

The rearrangement links TRBV30 to TRBJ1-2, with D maybe TRBD1 (5 bases). This CDR3 is 16 amino acids long. With 2 bases removed from V and 0 bases from J, the gap between germline ends came to 16 bases. Germline V CDR1 and CDR2: GTSNPN, SVGIG (reference sequence). The CDR3 nucleotides read TGTGCCTGGAGTAACCGGGGCAGTCCCGCTAACTATGGCTACACCTTC. It yields the protein CAWSNRGSPANYGYTF. Combining the CDR3 with reference TRBV30 and TRBJ1-2 gives the whole variable domain SQTIHQWPATLVQPVGSPLSLECTVEGTSNPNLYWYRQAAGRGLQLLFYSVGIGQISSEVPQNLSASRPQDRQFILSSKKLLLSDSGFYLCAWSNRGSPANYGYTFGSGTRLTVV.

The chain uses TRBV6-5 and TRBJ1-1, with D possibly matching TRBD1 (5 bases). The CDR3 loop spans 14 amino acids. V lost 2 bases and J 2 bases, leaving 9 bases between the germline ends. The germline V gene encodes CDR1 MNHEY and CDR2 SVGAGI. DNA of the CDR3: TGTGCCAGCAGTTACACCCAGGGAAACACTGAAGCTTTCTTT. Amino acid sequence: CASSYTQGNTEAFF.